The rows below give T cell receptor beta chains drawn from one sample of a study of blood T cell repertoires in COVID-19. Assay: immunoSEQ multiplex PCR; the TCRdb copy retains only in-frame clones and omits some. The sample lists more than 300,000 clones, 65% to 85% occurring once. Sample: peripheral blood. The receptors derive from a woman between 50 and 59 years old with acute or convalescent COVID-19. CDR3s include the opening cysteine and the closing phenylalanine or tryptophan. A D gene is named only where the DNA matches it firmly. Clone size is given for some rows only: seen once, a few or many times, or a class if the clone is expanded.

D gene,clone size,J gene,CDR3 length,V gene,CDR3 protein,CDR3 DNA
TRBD2,NA,TRBJ2-6,17,TRBV4-3,CASSQERLAGGSGVLTF,TGCGCCAGCAGCCAAGAACGGCTAGCGGGGGGCTCCGGCGTCCTGACTTTC
NA,once,TRBJ1-6,14,TRBV7-9,CASSLQQGNSPLHF,TGTGCCAGCAGCTTACAACAGGGAAATTCACCCCTCCACTTT
NA,NA,TRBJ2-1,14,TRBV5-1,CASSINREYNEQFF,TGCGCCAGCAGCATAAACAGGGAGTACAATGAGCAGTTCTTC
NA,few,TRBJ1-3,16,TRBV5-4,CASSSKTDNSGNTIYF,TGTGCCAGCAGCTCAAAGACAGACAACTCTGGAAACACCATATATTTT
NA,NA,TRBJ1-1,14,TRBV11-2,CASSSTASGGRAFF,TGTGCCAGCAGCTCGACCGCCTCCGGGGGAAGAGCTTTCTTT
TRBD2,NA,TRBJ2-3,14,TRBV9,CASSASGGTDTQYF,TGTGCCAGCAGCGCTAGCGGGGGGACTGATACGCAGTATTTT
TRBD1,once,TRBJ1-2,14,TRBV5-1,CASSLDRGWDGYTF,TGCGCCAGCAGCTTGGACAGGGGATGGGATGGCTACACCTTC
NA,NA,TRBJ2-5,13,TRBV9,CASSVSPQETQYF,TGTGCCAGCAGCGTAAGCCCTCAAGAGACCCAGTACTTC
NA,NA,TRBJ2-2,17,TRBV19,CASSIGAYRANTGELFF,TGTGCCAGTAGTATAGGGGCCTACAGGGCTAACACCGGGGAGCTGTTTTTT
NA,NA,TRBJ1-1,13,TRBV6-5,CASSYPGNTEAFF,TGTGCCAGCAGTTATCCGGGGAACACTGAAGCTTTCTTT
TRBD1,NA,TRBJ1-1,14,TRBV2,CASSKGQGGTEAFF,TGTGCCAGCAGCAAGGGACAGGGTGGGACTGAAGCTTTCTTT
TRBD2,NA,TRBJ2-7,14,TRBV3-1/TRBV3-2,CASSLGLAEHEQYF,TGTGCCAGCAGCCTCGGACTAGCGGAGCACGAGCAGTACTTC
NA,NA,TRBJ1-2,15,TRBV4-1,CASSPSFGNNYGYTF,TGCGCCAGCAGCCCCTCCTTCGGTAATAACTATGGCTACACCTTC
NA,NA,TRBJ1-1,13,TRBV9,CASSGVRNTEAFF,TGTGCCAGCAGCGGAGTAAGGAACACTGAAGCTTTCTTT
NA,NA,TRBJ2-5,12,TRBV6-5,CASSRGLETQYF,TGTGCCAGCAGCCGGGGTCTTGAGACCCAGTACTTC
TRBD2,once,TRBJ2-1,15,TRBV7-9,CASSRTSGGAGEQFF,TGTGCCAGCAGCCGCACTAGCGGGGGGGCGGGTGAGCAGTTCTTC
TRBD1,NA,TRBJ2-5,15,TRBV7-2,CASSFPQGVRETQYF,TGTGCCAGCAGCTTCCCACAGGGGGTGCGGGAGACCCAGTACTTC
NA,NA,TRBJ1-2,14,TRBV24-1,CATSDATTNYGYTF,TGTGCCACCAGTGACGCCACAACTAACTATGGCTACACCTTC
NA,NA,TRBJ1-1,14,TRBV18,CASSPPKGSTEAFF,TGTGCCAGCTCACCACCGAAAGGGAGCACTGAAGCTTTCTTT
NA,few,TRBJ1-1,12,TRBV12-3/TRBV12-4,CASSLAGVEAFF,TGTGCCAGCAGTCTGGCGGGAGTCGAAGCTTTCTTT
NA,once,TRBJ2-2,14,TRBV6-5,CASRVQGNTGELFF,TGTGCCAGCCGGGTCCAGGGGAACACCGGGGAGCTGTTTTTT
NA,NA,TRBJ2-1,15,TRBV6-5,CASRRTGSSYNEQFF,TGTGCCAGCAGACGGACGGGGAGCTCCTACAATGAGCAGTTCTTC
NA,NA,TRBJ1-3,19,TRBV29-1,CSVETGTTSTLFSGNTIYF,TGCAGCGTTGAGACTGGGACAACCTCCACCTTATTCTCTGGAAACACCATATATTTT
NA,NA,TRBJ1-5,12,TRBV5-1,CASRTVNQPQHF,TGCGCCAGCCGGACAGTTAATCAGCCCCAGCATTTT
TRBD2,NA,TRBJ2-7,15,TRBV10-3,CAISVSSGGLYEQYF,TGTGCCATCAGTGTGTCTAGCGGGGGCCTCTACGAGCAGTACTTC
TRBD2,once,TRBJ2-5,15,TRBV5-5,CASSLDGGAGETQYF,TGTGCCAGCAGCTTGGACGGGGGGGCCGGAGAGACCCAGTACTTC
NA,NA,TRBJ2-1,14,TRBV4-3,CASSQARGGNEQFF,TGCGCCAGCAGCCAAGCGCGAGGTGGAAATGAGCAGTTCTTC
TRBD1,NA,TRBJ1-6,15,TRBV7-6,CASSLGGTDNSPLHF,TGTGCCAGCAGCTTAGGGGGGACAGATAATTCACCCCTCCACTTT
NA,NA,TRBJ2-2,17,TRBV5-1,CASSLEVGARNTGELFF,TGCGCCAGCAGCTTGGAGGTTGGGGCTAGGAACACCGGGGAGCTGTTTTTT
TRBD1,few,TRBJ1-1,15,TRBV4-1,CASSQVQGAQTEAFF,TGCGCCAGCAGCCAAGTCCAGGGGGCCCAGACTGAAGCTTTCTTT
TRBD1,NA,TRBJ1-2,17,TRBV7-2,CASSPQGGSQANYGYTF,TGTGCCAGCAGCCCCCAGGGGGGCAGCCAAGCTAACTATGGCTACACCTTC
TRBD1,NA,TRBJ2-2,15,TRBV24-1,CATSETGGVTGELFF,TGTGCCACCAGTGAGACAGGGGGCGTCACCGGGGAGCTGTTTTTT
TRBD2,NA,TRBJ2-5,16,TRBV6-5,CASSYSTAGGPKTQYF,TGTGCCAGCAGTTACTCGACGGCGGGGGGCCCAAAGACCCAGTACTTC
TRBD1,once,TRBJ1-2,14,TRBV7-9,CASTAGQGNYGYTF,TGTGCCAGCACCGCGGGACAGGGGAACTATGGCTACACCTTC
NA,NA,TRBJ2-3,15,TRBV2,CASSEAVGGTDTQYF,TGTGCCAGCAGTGAAGCGGTGGGGGGAACAGATACGCAGTATTTT
NA,few,TRBJ1-6,16,TRBV4-1,CASSHTPSSYNSPLHF,TGCGCCAGCAGCCATACACCAAGCTCCTATAATTCACCCCTCCACTTT
NA,NA,TRBJ1-4,13,TRBV12-3/TRBV12-4,CASSPFLFEKLFF,TGTGCCAGCAGTCCGTTCCTGTTTGAAAAACTGTTTTTT
NA,NA,TRBJ1-1,13,TRBV6-2/TRBV6-3,CASSTGQNTEAFF,TGTGCCAGCAGTACGGGACAGAACACTGAAGCTTTCTTT
TRBD2,NA,TRBJ2-1,18,TRBV7-2,CASSLEAPGLAMGNEQFF,TGTGCCAGCAGCTTAGAGGCACCCGGACTAGCGATGGGGAATGAGCAGTTCTTC
NA,NA,TRBJ2-5,15,TRBV7-9,CASSRYLGAPETQYF,TGTGCCAGCAGCCGCTACCTGGGGGCTCCGGAGACCCAGTACTTC
NA,NA,TRBJ1-1,15,TRBV6-2/TRBV6-3,CASSYSIRGATEAFF,TGTGCCAGCAGTTACTCGATTCGGGGGGCAACTGAAGCTTTCTTT
TRBD1,NA,TRBJ2-5,14,TRBV6-5,CASTETGQGETQYF,TGTGCCAGCACCGAGACGGGACAGGGTGAGACCCAGTACTTC
TRBD1,NA,TRBJ2-2,15,TRBV2,CASSGKGAITGELFF,TGTGCCAGCAGTGGGAAGGGGGCGATCACCGGGGAGCTGTTTTTT
NA,few,TRBJ2-2,16,TRBV6-2/TRBV6-3,CASSLALEGPAGELFF,TGTGCCAGCAGTCTAGCGCTGGAGGGCCCAGCCGGGGAGCTGTTTTTT
NA,NA,TRBJ1-6,14,TRBV4-3,CASSQAAYNSPLHF,TGCGCCAGCAGCCAGGCCGCCTATAATTCACCCCTCCACTTT
TRBD1,NA,TRBJ1-1,16,TRBV29-1,CSVDGISGGKNTEAFF,TGCAGCGTTGACGGGATCTCAGGGGGCAAGAACACTGAAGCTTTCTTT
TRBD1,few,TRBJ1-2,14,TRBV7-2,CASSSLQGNYGYTF,TGTGCCAGCAGCTCGTTACAGGGGAACTATGGCTACACCTTC
NA,NA,TRBJ1-2,13,TRBV18,CASSPDYNYGYTF,TGTGCCAGCTCACCGGACTATAACTATGGCTACACCTTC
NA,NA,TRBJ1-2,13,TRBV25-1,CASSDGANYGYTF,TGTGCCAGCAGTGACGGAGCTAACTATGGCTACACCTTC